This T cell receptor beta chain was identified in a study of blood T cell repertoires in COVID-19. In the study overall: Collection of acute and convalescent COVID-19 samples took place in the United States, Italy and Spain. PBMCs, B-cell-depleted T cells, or T cells provided the cDNA or gDNA that made up the material.

The table came from immunoSEQ multiplex PCR; TCRdb's copy has only in-frame clones and leaves some out. The sample lists more than 250,000 clones, over 80% seen once, with roughly 6.3% in the top ten. The receptor's source is a woman in her 50s with COVID-19, enrolled during active disease. Sequencing input: peripheral blood.

The CDR3 sequence is CASSLGGRVGFPEAFF. DNA for the CDR3: TGTGCCAGCAGTTTAGGCGGCAGGGTGGGATTCCCTGAAGCTTTCTTT. V is TRBV27 and J is TRBJ1-1, with D possibly TRBD1 on 5 matching bases. This CDR3 region has 16 residues. CDR1 MNHEY and CDR2 SMNVEV come from the germline V gene (reference sequence). The V and J ends lost 2 bases and 6 bases respectively, with 19 bases between them.